Below, 26 T cell receptor beta chains from the same sample are listed, as sequenced in a study of shared clonotypes between healthy human individuals. Repertoires were generated with immunoSEQ multiplex PCR, while TCRdb's copy carries only in-frame clones and drops some. Here the sample spans approximately 240,000 clones, about 69% being singletons. Material for sequencing was memory CD4+ T cells sorted from blood. Stated subset: CD45RA-negative fraction. These receptors all stem from a man aged 25 to 45 in good health.

V is TRBV11-2 and J is TRBJ2-5; D may be TRBD1 or TRBD2 (5 bases each). Germline assignment: CDR1 SGHAT and CDR2 FQNNGV. This CDR3 is built from 15 residues. V gave up 2 bases and J gave up 2 bases, with 12 bases separating them. The CDR3 sequence: CASSLRGTLQETQYF. The CDR3 DNA reads as TGTGCCAGCAGCTTACGAGGGACCCTACAAGAGACCCAGTACTTC.

In this sample, this clone turned up many times. The chain employs TRBV2 and TRBJ1-2, with 7 bases aligning to TRBD1. The CDR3 length is 13 residues. The V segment lost 7 bases and the J segment 2 bases; nucleotides outside the gene matches: 4. The V gene's germline CDR1 is SNHLY and CDR2 FYNNEI. The CDR3 DNA is TGTGCCAGCACCAGGGACAGCAACTATGGCTACACCTTC. Amino acid sequence: CASTRDSNYGYTF.

The table lists this clone with many counts. This chain uses TRBV10-3 with TRBJ2-7; 14 bases match TRBD2. The length of the CDR3 is 13 residues. The trim removed 9 bases at V and 6 bases at J, leaving 4 bases unmatched. CDR1 is ENHRY, CDR2 SYGVKD, per germline. CDR3 nucleotides: TGTGCCATTACCGGGACTAGCGGGGGCGAGCAGTACTTC. Its translation: CAITGTSGGEQYF.

This chain links TRBV29-1 with TRBJ1-1, with D hard to call. V was pared by 2 bases and J by 4 bases, with 23 bases between. The CDR3 is 17 residues long. Germline V gene sequence: CDR1 SQVTM, CDR2 ANQGSEA. This chain's CDR3 is CSVETLSSWEVFTEAFF. For the CDR3, the DNA is TGCAGCGTTGAAACCTTATCTTCTTGGGAGGTATTCACTGAAGCTTTCTTT.

The V call is TRBV5-1, the J call TRBJ2-7, with 8 bases matching TRBD1. The CDR3 extends over 17 amino acids. With 2 bases clipped from V and 2 bases from J, the junction kept 12 bases outside the gene matches. The germline CDR1 and CDR2 sequences are SGHRS and YFSETQ. In DNA, the CDR3 is TGCGCCAGCAGCTTAATAGGCCGGGACAGGAGAACCTACGAGCAGTACTTC. Amino acid sequence: CASSLIGRDRRTYEQYF.

This clone was seen only a few times. The chain uses TRBV27 and TRBJ2-3, with 13 bases fitting TRBD2. Germline V gene sequence: CDR1 MNHEY, CDR2 SMNVEV (reference sequence). V lost 9 bases to trimming and J lost 9 bases; unmatched junction nucleotides: 12. The CDR3 is 15 amino acids. The CDR3 protein is CASSSGGTSGKTQYF. The CDR3 coding sequence is TGTGCCAGTAGCAGCGGCGGGACTAGCGGGAAGACGCAGTATTTT.

The chain carries TRBV5-4 and TRBJ1-4; possible D gene TRBD1, 6 bases. Germline values: CDR1 SGHNT, CDR2 YYREEE (reference sequence). The CDR3 is 14 amino acids. The V and J ends lost 3 bases and 4 bases respectively, with 10 bases between them. CDR3 DNA: TGTGCCAGCAGCTATGGACAGAGTAATGAAAAACTGTTTTTT. Translating gives CASSYGQSNEKLFF. Full variable domain (missing parts from reference TRBV5-4 and TRBJ1-4): ETGVTQSPTHLIKTRGQQVTLRCSSQSGHNTVSWYQQALGQGPQFIFQYYREEENGRGNFPPRFSGLQFPNYSSELNVNALELDDSALYLCASSYGQSNEKLFFGSGTQLSVL.

The J gene is TRBJ2-1, the V gene TRBV2; D might be TRBD2 (5 bases). The CDR3 spans 14 residues. Looked up from germline, CDR1 is SNHLY and CDR2 is FYNNEI. The V gene lost 8 bases and the J gene lost 3 bases, with 14 bases spanning the gap. In DNA, the CDR3 is TGTGCCAGCTGCCTGGGCGACTACTACAATGAGCAGTTCTTC. It codes for CASCLGDYYNEQFF.

The sample holds a few counts of this clone. CDR3 in amino acids: CASSVGSSHYADTQYF. DNA for the CDR3: TGTGCCAGCAGCGTAGGGTCTAGCCATTACGCAGATACGCAGTATTTT. The chain links TRBV9 to TRBJ2-3; TRBD2 might be the D (5 bases). Germline CDR1 SGDLS, CDR2 YYNGEE. V dropped 0 bases and J dropped 4 bases, with 15 bases sitting between them. This CDR3 contains 16 residues.

This clone was counted a few times. The V gene is TRBV19, the J gene TRBJ1-2; TRBD1 might be the D (5 bases). CDR3 length: 15 residues. In germline, CDR1 is LNHDA, CDR2 SQIVND (reference sequence). V was pared by 6 bases and J by 8 bases, with 22 bases between. The CDR3 sequence is CASRPPGGGRPGYTF. The CDR3 DNA is TGTGCCAGTAGACCCCCGGGGGGGGGACGTCCCGGCTACACCTTC.

In the case of this clone: The same CDR3 can be traced to other DNA sequences in this sample. V gene TRBV5-1 combines with J gene TRBJ2-1; 10 bases are shared with TRBD2. Germline-derived CDR1 and CDR2 are SGHRS and YFSETQ. The V and J ends lost 2 bases and 4 bases, in that order; junction bases with no gene match: 3. This CDR3 contains 15 residues. The CDR3 DNA is TGCGCCAGCAGCTTAGGACTAGCGGATTACAATGAGCAGTTCTTC. Protein product: CASSLGLADYNEQFF.

This clone was seen repeatedly, ten times or more. The chain couples TRBV7-2 to TRBJ2-2; D uncertain. The CDR3 contains 16 residues. Germline values: CDR1 SGHTA, CDR2 FQGNSA. Trimming took 2 bases from V and 1 from J, leaving 11 bases between them. The CDR3 sequence is CASSLMRIKNTGELFF. For the CDR3, the DNA is TGTGCCAGCAGCTTAATGCGGATCAAGAACACCGGGGAGCTGTTTTTT.

V gene TRBV6-5 combines with J gene TRBJ2-7; D not resolved. Germline V gene lookup returns CDR1 MNHEY and CDR2 SVGAGI. The CDR3 contains 13 residues. V was clipped by 7 bases and J by 4 bases, with 14 bases between them. The CDR3 bases are TGTGCCAGCAATAGTCCAGCCGGATACGAGCAGTACTTC. Encoded protein: CASNSPAGYEQYF.

This clone came up a few times. The chain recombines TRBV19 with TRBJ2-7; D is unclear. Germline V gene sequence: CDR1 LNHDA, CDR2 SQIVND (reference sequence). The CDR3 totals 13 residues. V shed 8 bases and J shed 0 bases, with 11 bases lying between them. CDR3 protein: CASRAPSSYEQYF. The CDR3 DNA follows: TGTGCCAGTCGGGCCCCCAGCTCCTACGAGCAGTACTTC.

CDR3 DNA: TGTGCCAGCAGTGGACTAGGACTAGGCTGGAATGAGCAGTTCTTC. It encodes CASSGLGLGWNEQFF. The V call is TRBV2, the J call TRBJ2-1, with 7 bases fitting TRBD2. Germline trimming cut 4 bases from V and 7 bases from J; bases unmatched to any gene: 10. Germline lookup yields CDR1 SNHLY and CDR2 FYNNEI. The CDR3 sequence is 15 residues long.

The rearrangement joins TRBV20-1 to TRBJ2-1, with no clear D. Trimming removed 7 bases from V and 7 bases from J, with 11 bases in between. This CDR3 is 11 amino acids long. Germline V CDR1 and CDR2: DFQATT, SNEGSKA (reference sequence). The CDR3 nucleotides are TGCAGTGGCCGACGTATGAATGAGCAGTTCTTC. It encodes CSGRRMNEQFF.

This clone was observed a handful of times. The gene calls are TRBV9 and TRBJ2-1; 12 bases are shared with TRBD2. J was trimmed by 6 bases and V by 4 bases; bases with no gene match: 11. The CDR3 runs 17 residues. CDR1 is SGDLS, CDR2 YYNGEE, per germline. CDR3 bases: TGTGCCAGCAGCAAATTCCTAGCGGGAGGGCCGGGCAATGAGCAGTTCTTC. Encoded protein: CASSKFLAGGPGNEQFF.

The chain links TRBV2 to TRBJ2-7; TRBD1 agrees at 10 bases. Germline CDR1 is SNHLY and CDR2 is FYNNEI. There are 14 residues in the CDR3. V lost 6 bases, J lost 1 base, and 3 bases stayed unmatched. The CDR3 spells CASSSGQGSYEQYF. CDR3 sequence (DNA): TGTGCCAGCAGCTCGGGACAGGGGTCCTACGAGCAGTACTTC.

The chain joins TRBV19 to TRBJ2-7; D unresolved. V was shortened by 3 bases and J by 4 bases, with 10 bases between the two germline ends. The CDR3 consists of 13 residues. The germline V gene encodes CDR1 LNHDA and CDR2 SQIVND (reference sequence). This CDR3 reads CASSMSRSYEQYF. The DNA for the CDR3 is TGTGCCAGTAGTATGTCCAGGAGTTACGAGCAGTACTTC.

This CDR3 is CASRPGTDYEQYF. The CDR3, as DNA: TGTGCCAGCAGGCCCGGGACGGACTACGAGCAGTACTTC. The chain couples TRBV2 to TRBJ2-7; D tentatively reads TRBD1 or TRBD2 (5 bases each). Germline V gene data show CDR1 as SNHLY and CDR2 as FYNNEI. This CDR3 comprises 13 residues. Between the trimmed V and J ends, which lost 6 bases and 3 bases, there was a span of 12 bases.

There are a few counts of this clone. The chain joins TRBV9 to TRBJ2-3; D might be TRBD2 (5 bases). Trimming stripped 2 bases from V and 6 bases from J, with 13 bases between. CDR3 length: 14 amino acids. From germline, CDR1 is SGDLS and CDR2 YYNGEE. The CDR3, as DNA: TGTGCCAGCAGCGTCTCGACTACCCGGGATACGCAGTATTTT. This sequence encodes CASSVSTTRDTQYF.

The chain uses TRBV6-1 and TRBJ2-3; no firm D call. V gave up 8 bases and J gave up 1 base, with 7 bases separating them. Per germline, CDR1 MNHNS and CDR2 SASEGT. CDR3 length equals 12 residues. The CDR3, as DNA: TGTGCCAGCCGGAGCGGCACAGATACGCAGTATTTT. Encoded protein: CASRSGTDTQYF.

This clone has a single count. The J gene is TRBJ1-4, the V gene TRBV4-3; D remains ambiguous. Looked up from germline, CDR1 is LGHNA and CDR2 is YSLEER. The V gene lost 1 base and the J gene lost 6 bases, with 12 bases spanning the gap. There are 15 residues in the CDR3. CDR3 nucleotides: TGCGCCAGCAGCCAAGGCTCAGACTCCCATGAAAAACTGTTTTTT. This sequence encodes CASSQGSDSHEKLFF.

V is TRBV19 and J is TRBJ1-5; D not resolved. Germline assignment: CDR1 LNHDA and CDR2 SQIVND (reference sequence). Trimming took off 7 bases at V and 5 bases at J, with 18 bases between the two ends. This CDR3 has 15 amino acids. CDR3 nucleotides: TGTGCCAGTAACAGTAGACAAATCTTATATCAGCCCCAGCATTTT. It yields the protein CASNSRQILYQPQHF. Drawing the rest from reference TRBV19 and TRBJ1-5, the complete variable domain is DGGITQSPKYLFRKEGQNVTLSCEQNLNHDAMYWYRQDPGQGLRLIYYSQIVNDFQKGDIAEGYSVSREKKESFPLTVTSAQKNPTAFYLCASNSRQILYQPQHFGDGTRLSIL.

This clone was seen a single time. The CDR3 coding sequence is TGTGCCAGCAGTTTTGGGCAGGCCTCTGGCTACACCTTC. This gives the protein CASSFGQASGYTF. V is TRBV27 and J is TRBJ1-2; D call uncertain. Germline V gene data show CDR1 as MNHEY and CDR2 as SMNVEV (reference sequence). CDR3 length: 13 amino acids. V lost 3 bases, J lost 7 bases, and 12 bases lay in between.

This chain links TRBV7-2 with TRBJ1-4; weak D call: TRBD1 (6 bases). The CDR3 covers 16 residues. With 1 base removed from V and 7 bases from J, the gap between germline ends came to 16 bases. Per the germline V gene, CDR1 is SGHTA and CDR2 is FQGNSA. CDR3 residues: CASSLGGALVGEKLFF. DNA for the CDR3: TGTGCCAGCAGCTTAGGGGGGGCCTTGGTTGGTGAAAAACTGTTTTTT.